The 21 T cell receptor beta chains given below trace back to one sample, sequenced in a study of cytomegalovirus exposure and HLA in healthy donors (dated by TCRdb to the late 2010s). The method behind the library was the immunoSEQ multiplex PCR assay. Here the immuneACCESS table is served through TCRdb, limited to in-frame sequences with V and J called. Missing clones are a known gap in these copies; in checked studies unresolved V genes cover under half, and the rest lacks a known reason. For this sample there are about 64,000 clones; 85% to 95% appear just once. Approximately 6.4% of the sample is in the top ten clones. The sample was PBMCs. The receptors stem from a young woman in good health and CMV-seropositive.

The count of this clone is one. The chain joins TRBV19 to TRBJ1-1; D call uncertain. V dropped 8 bases and J dropped 8 bases, with 12 bases sitting between them. Per the germline V gene, CDR1 is LNHDA and CDR2 is SQIVND (reference sequence). The CDR3 runs 11 residues. This CDR3 is CASLRKEEAFF. CDR3 DNA sequence: TGTGCCAGTTTGAGGAAGGAAGAAGCTTTCTTT.

The rearrangement joins TRBV29-1 to TRBJ2-7; TRBD2 matches 11 bases. The CDR3 has 15 amino acids. The junction had 7 bases not matched to a gene; V was cut back by 4 bases and J by 2 bases. Germline loops: CDR1 SQVTM, CDR2 ANQGSEA. CDR3 sequence reads: CSVVLGTSGTYEQYF. CDR3 sequence (DNA): TGCAGCGTTGTACTAGGGACTAGCGGCACCTACGAGCAGTACTTC.

The chain joins TRBV5-1 to TRBJ2-2, with 10 bases matching TRBD2. The CDR3 is 18 residues long. Germline V gene data show CDR1 as SGHRS and CDR2 as YFSETQ. Trimming removed 0 bases from V and 4 bases from J; junction bases left unmatched: 9. For the CDR3, the DNA is TGCGCCAGCAGCTTGGCCCCAGCGGGAGGGCCGACCACCGGGGAGCTGTTTTTT. Amino acids: CASSLAPAGGPTTGELFF. The variable domain in full, with the rest retrieved from reference TRBV5-1 and TRBJ2-2, is KAGVTQTPRYLIKTRGQQVTLSCSPISGHRSVSWYQQTPGQGLQFLFEYFSETQRNKGNFPGRFSGRQFSNSRSEMNVSTLELGDSALYLCASSLAPAGGPTTGELFFGEGSRLTVL.

The V gene is TRBV9, the J gene TRBJ1-2; D is ambiguous. The V end was cut by 0 bases, the J end by 3 bases, with 9 bases between. Germline V gene lookup returns CDR1 SGDLS and CDR2 YYNGEE. The CDR3 extends over 14 amino acids. The CDR3 coding sequence is TGTGCCAGCAGCGTAGATCCGGGTGACTATGGCTACACCTTC. Amino acids: CASSVDPGDYGYTF.

This chain connects TRBV10-3 to TRBJ2-2, with D possibly being TRBD1 (5 bases). The CDR3 is 16 residues long. The germline V and J ends were trimmed by 1 base and 0 bases, with 9 bases remaining between them. Germline CDR1 ENHRY, CDR2 SYGVKD. The CDR3 loop reads CAISELGPTNTGELFF. In DNA form, the CDR3 reads TGTGCCATCAGTGAGTTGGGGCCTACGAACACCGGGGAGCTGTTTTTT.

The chain has TRBV15 and TRBJ2-5; 7 positions agree with TRBD2. Germline CDR1 LNHNV, CDR2 YYDKDF (reference sequence). J was trimmed by 5 bases and V by 0 bases; bases with no gene match: 9. The CDR3 is 16 residues long. The CDR3 DNA reads TGTGCCACCAGCAGAGACTACGCCTGGGAGGGGGAGACCCAGTACTTC. It encodes CATSRDYAWEGETQYF.

This rearrangement joins TRBV27 to TRBJ2-2; 9 bases fit TRBD2. The CDR3 covers 16 residues. Germline V lookup: CDR1 MNHEY, CDR2 SMNVEV (reference sequence). The V gene end was trimmed by 4 bases and the J gene end by 2 bases; junction bases not matched to a gene: 5. CDR3 nucleotides: TGTGCCAGCAGTTCCCTAGCGGGGCTAAACACCGGGGAGCTGTTTTTT. Residues: CASSSLAGLNTGELFF.

The CDR3 region has the DNA TGTGCCAGCAGCCCTAGCTTGGTAGCGTTCTTC. It codes for CASSPSLVAFF. This rearrangement joins TRBV6-6 to TRBJ2-1, with D possibly TRBD2 on 5 matching bases. The CDR3 consists of 11 residues. V dropped 6 bases and J dropped 15 bases, with 15 bases sitting between them. Germline-derived CDR1 and CDR2 are MNHNY and SVGAGI (reference sequence).

As regards this clone: The junction shows a germline mismatch at one end, possibly a read error. J is TRBJ2-2 and V is TRBV7-7; D is unresolved. This CDR3 region has 14 residues. CDR1 SSHAT and CDR2 FNYEAQ come from the germline V gene (reference sequence). The chain's CDR3 is CASSPTRGTGELFF. The CDR3 DNA reads as TGTGCTAGCAGCCCTACTCGAGGAACCGGGGAGCTGTTTTTT.

The chain recombines TRBV6-1 with TRBJ1-3; 9 bases line up with TRBD1. The CDR3 is made up of 15 amino acids. CDR1 is MNHNS, CDR2 SASEGT, per germline. Germline trimming cut 4 bases from V and 2 bases from J; bases unmatched to any gene: 3. The CDR3 here is CASSAWTGAGNTIYF. In DNA form, the CDR3 reads TGTGCCAGCAGTGCGTGGACAGGGGCTGGAAACACCATATATTTT.

The gene calls are TRBV6-5 and TRBJ2-7; maybe TRBD2 (6 bases). The CDR3 is 15 amino acids. The germline V gene encodes CDR1 MNHEY and CDR2 SVGAGI. Trimming stripped 0 bases from V and 2 bases from J, with 11 bases between. CDR3 amino acids: CASSYSDRGTYEQYF. Written as DNA, the CDR3 is TGTGCCAGCAGTTACTCTGATCGCGGGACCTACGAGCAGTACTTC.

The chain links TRBV5-1 to TRBJ2-2; D unclear. This CDR3 has 12 amino acids. V gave up 5 bases and J gave up 2 bases, with 4 bases separating them. CDR1 SGHRS and CDR2 YFSETQ come from the germline V gene. The CDR3 coding sequence is TGCGCCAGCAGTATTAACACCGGGGAGCTGTTTTTT. This codes for CASSINTGELFF.

The chain combines TRBV7-9 with TRBJ2-3, with D uncertain. The CDR3 loop spans 13 amino acids. Germline lookup yields CDR1 SEHNR and CDR2 FQNEAQ (reference sequence). V was trimmed by 6 bases and J by 1 base, leaving 8 bases between them. In DNA, the CDR3 is TGTGCCAGCAGACCCACAGGCACAGATACGCAGTATTTT. It codes for CASRPTGTDTQYF.

The chain has TRBV9 and TRBJ1-1; 8 positions agree with TRBD1. The CDR3 totals 14 residues. J was trimmed by 11 bases and V by 0 bases; bases with no gene match: 9. The germline V gene has CDR1 SGDLS and CDR2 YYNGEE. Here the CDR3 reads CASSVEGQGASAFF. CDR3 coding DNA: TGTGCCAGCAGCGTAGAGGGGCAGGGGGCCTCGGCTTTCTTT.

The rearrangement uses TRBV5-4 and TRBJ1-1, with 10 bases lining up with TRBD1. The CDR3 has 14 amino acids. Looked up from germline, CDR1 is SGHNT and CDR2 is YYREEE (reference sequence). V shed 3 bases, J shed 4 bases, and the junction held 3 bases outside the gene matches. DNA of the CDR3: TGTGCCAGCAGCTCGACAGGGGGCGTCACTGAAGCTTTCTTT. Translation: CASSSTGGVTEAFF.

J is TRBJ2-2 and V is TRBV5-4; 13 bases align to TRBD2. The trim removed 0 bases at V and 6 bases at J, leaving 5 bases unmatched. The germline V gene encodes CDR1 SGHNT and CDR2 YYREEE (reference sequence). This CDR3 is built from 17 residues. The chain's CDR3 is CASSLGLAGGGAGELFF. The CDR3 DNA follows: TGTGCCAGCAGCTTGGGACTAGCGGGAGGAGGAGCCGGGGAGCTGTTTTTT.

Here the CDR3 DNA reads TGCGCCAGCAGCCTGACTAGCTCCCGAACCACCGGGGAGCTGTTTTTT. This gives the protein CASSLTSSRTTGELFF. The V gene is TRBV5-1, the J gene TRBJ2-2; 7 bases align to TRBD2. Per the germline V gene, CDR1 is SGHRS and CDR2 is YFSETQ. V lost 4 bases and J lost 4; bases outside the gene matches: 10. The CDR3 is 16 residues long. Supplemented by reference TRBV5-1 and TRBJ2-2, the full variable domain reads KAGVTQTPRYLIKTRGQQVTLSCSPISGHRSVSWYQQTPGQGLQFLFEYFSETQRNKGNFPGRFSGRQFSNSRSEMNVSTLELGDSALYLCASSLTSSRTTGELFFGEGSRLTVL.

V is TRBV5-4 and J is TRBJ2-1, with 7 bases fitting TRBD2. CDR3 length equals 15 residues. CDR1 is SGHNT and CDR2 is YYREEE in the germline V gene (reference sequence). V shed 0 bases, J shed 12 bases, and the junction held 12 bases outside the gene matches. The CDR3 DNA sequence: TGTGCCAGCAGCTTGGGGACTAGTTACCCGGGCGGGCAGTTCTTC. Residues: CASSLGTSYPGGQFF.

This clone was picked up one time. V gene TRBV7-9 combines with J gene TRBJ2-5; D perhaps matches TRBD2 (5 bases). Germline V gene data show CDR1 as SEHNR and CDR2 as FQNEAQ (reference sequence). This CDR3 has 14 residues. V was pared by 6 bases and J by 2 bases, with 13 bases between. The CDR3 bases are TGTGCCAGCAGTCCGGACTCGTGGCAAGAGACCCAGTACTTC. This translates into CASSPDSWQETQYF.

The chain couples TRBV6-1 to TRBJ2-3; TRBD1 aligns across 8 bases. Germline trimming cut 10 bases from V and 6 bases from J; bases unmatched to any gene: 12. CDR1 and CDR2 (germline): MNHNS, SASEGT. The CDR3 runs to 14 residues. Written as DNA, the CDR3 is TGTGCCACCCGGGATGGCAGGGGGCCGGATACGCAGTATTTT. It specifies CATRDGRGPDTQYF.

The chain has TRBV28 and TRBJ2-3; 7 nucleotides agree with TRBD1. Germline CDR1 MDHEN, CDR2 SYDVKM. This CDR3 comprises 14 residues. After removal of 7 bases from V and 0 bases from J, the junction contained 4 bases not matched to a gene. This CDR3 is CASKRGPSTDTQYF. The CDR3 region has the DNA TGTGCCAGCAAGAGGGGGCCGAGCACAGATACGCAGTATTTT.